This T cell receptor (beta chain) was found in a study of cytomegalovirus exposure and HLA in healthy donors. Whole-study results and caveats: One cluster of highly shared sequence variants probably arose as a sequencing artifact. In vitro confirmation showed three CMV-associated chains to be CMV antigen specific.

As concerns this clone: The antigen is not known.

It was with 60 Vbeta and 13 Jbeta primers that the PCR ran. TCRdb's copy holds only in-frame clones and misses some; the assay was immunoSEQ multiplex PCR. This sample has 100,000 to 150,000 clones, with around 83% found just once. The sequence came from a girl between 2 and 10 years old in good health and CMV-seronegative. Sample: PBMCs.

DNA for the CDR3: TGTGCCAGCAGTTCGTACCCGACAGACTCTGGAAACACCATATATTTT. Amino acids: CASSSYPTDSGNTIYF. J is TRBJ1-3 and V is TRBV7-2; TRBD1 is a possible D gene (5 bases). Trimming cost V 6 bases and J 0 bases, with 15 bases left between them. Germline loops: CDR1 SGHTA, CDR2 FQGNSA. This CDR3 has 16 amino acids.